The entry below gives a single T cell receptor (beta chain) sequence along with its context. The time point here: blood 2 weeks post-SBRT. Treatment indicated: 15 Gy SBRT to primary tumor, nephrectomy 4 weeks later. Serial blood draws occurred at baseline and 2 and 4 weeks post-SBRT. Trimming cost V 8 bases and J 4 bases, with 5 bases left between them. The CDR3 has 10 amino acids. CDR1 SGHTA and CDR2 FQGNSA come from the germline V gene. Clones were read by immunoSEQ multiplex PCR, and TCRdb kept only the in-frame ones, dropping some. The sample includes about 150,000 clones, around 90% of them seen just once. This specimen comes from a study of radiation and T cells in renal cell carcinoma.

The chain combines TRBV7-2 with TRBJ1-1; D is undetermined. The TCR was taken from a woman between 50 and 59 years old with renal cell carcinoma. Sequenced material: blood, taken from a patient whose treatment included radiotherapy and nephrectomy. CDR3 sequence: CASLITEAFF. The CDR3 nucleotides are TGTGCCAGCCTTATCACTGAAGCTTTCTTT.